The 2 T cell receptor beta chains presented below share a single source sample, sequenced in a study of cytomegalovirus exposure and HLA in healthy donors. Data came from immunoSEQ multiplex PCR; TCRdb stores just in-frame clones and leaves some out. This sample has roughly 84,000 clones, with about nine tenths found just once. Sequencing used PBMCs. Receptors originate from a man aged 30 to 39 in good health and CMV-seronegative.

V and J are TRBV4-1 and TRBJ2-5; D not resolved. CDR1 is MGHRA and CDR2 is YSYEKL in the germline V gene. V was trimmed by 0 bases and J by 5 bases, leaving 16 bases between them. This CDR3 is built from 16 residues. The CDR3, as DNA: TGCGCCAGCAGCCAAGATGGTTCGGCGGTGCGGGAGACCCAGTACTTC. Its protein is CASSQDGSAVRETQYF.

The V and J genes are TRBV5-1 and TRBJ2-3; 10 bases are a match to TRBD1. Germline loops: CDR1 SGHRS, CDR2 YFSETQ. V lost 2 bases, J lost 3 bases, and 12 bases stayed unmatched. CDR3 length equals 18 residues. The CDR3 nucleotides read TGCGCCAGCAGCTTCCAGGGACAGGGGTCGTTGGGTACAGATACGCAGTATTTT. It translates to CASSFQGQGSLGTDTQYF.